Presented here are 15 T cell receptor beta chains from one specimen sequenced in a study of blood T cell repertoires in COVID-19. Some clones are missing from TCRdb's copy, which holds only in-frame ones; the method was immunoSEQ multiplex PCR. The sample comprises about 250,000 clones, about 82% of which are singletons, and about 6% rests with the top ten. Sequences were obtained from peripheral blood. All receptors come from an elderly woman with COVID-19, enrolled during active disease.

The V and J genes are TRBV3-1 (or the pseudogene TRBV3-2) and TRBJ1-5; 7 bases are a match to TRBD1. Germline V CDR1 and CDR2: LGHDT, YNNKEL (reference sequence). Trimming took 0 bases from V and 3 from J; bases not matched to a gene: 5. The CDR3 is 16 residues long. CDR3 in DNA: TGTGCCAGCAGCCAAGAGCCAGGGGGGAACAATCAGCCCCAGCATTTT. Protein sequence: CASSQEPGGNNQPQHF.

This chain joins TRBV30 and TRBJ2-1; 7 positions agree with TRBD2. This CDR3 spans 12 amino acids. J gave up 9 bases and V 2 bases, and 4 bases lay outside the gene matches. Germline V gene lookup returns CDR1 GTSNPN and CDR2 SVGIG (reference sequence). The CDR3: CAWSSGTIEQFF. The CDR3 region has the DNA TGTGCCTGGAGTTCAGGGACTATTGAGCAGTTCTTC.

V and J are TRBV11-2 and TRBJ2-5; possibly TRBD2 for D (5 bases). Trimming cost V 4 bases and J 4 bases, with 10 bases left between them. Germline lookup yields CDR1 SGHAT and CDR2 FQNNGV. The CDR3 length is 13 residues. CDR3 coding DNA: TGTGCCAGCAGCTCGCGAGGGAGAGAGACCCAGTACTTC. Translating gives CASSSRGRETQYF.

The V and J genes are TRBV28 and TRBJ1-2; 12 bases align to TRBD1. Germline V gives CDR1 MDHEN, CDR2 SYDVKM. The junction had 4 bases not matched to a gene; V was cut back by 8 bases and J by 0 bases. There are 15 residues in the CDR3. CDR3 loop: CASFGTGGPNYGYTF. CDR3 DNA sequence: TGTGCCAGCTTCGGGACAGGGGGCCCTAACTATGGCTACACCTTC.

This clone was seen more than once but under ten times. The chain links TRBV29-1 to TRBJ1-5, with TRBD1 matching 7 bases. V shed 4 bases, J shed 2 bases, and the junction held 11 bases outside the gene matches. Germline assignment: CDR1 SQVTM and CDR2 ANQGSEA. The CDR3 sequence is 16 residues long. CDR3 protein: CSVVVPGGVGNQPQHF. In DNA, the CDR3 is TGCAGCGTTGTGGTTCCAGGGGGAGTAGGCAATCAGCCCCAGCATTTT.

The genes are TRBV19 and TRBJ1-4; 7 nucleotides line up with TRBD1. V shed 1 base and J 5 bases; nucleotides not matched to a gene: 7. The CDR3 consists of 16 residues. Germline V gene sequence: CDR1 LNHDA, CDR2 SQIVND (reference sequence). The CDR3: CASSIGSGTENEKLFF. The CDR3 nucleotides are TGTGCCAGTAGTATAGGCTCCGGGACAGAGAATGAAAAACTGTTTTTT.

The gene calls are TRBV5-4 and TRBJ2-2; 7 bases align to TRBD2. The trim removed 1 base at V and 2 bases at J, leaving 2 bases unmatched. In germline, CDR1 is SGHNT, CDR2 YYREEE (reference sequence). CDR3 length: 15 amino acids. The DNA for the CDR3 is TGTGCCAGCAGCTTGTCTAGCGGAAACACCGGGGAGCTGTTTTTT. Its protein is CASSLSSGNTGELFF.

The chain links TRBV5-1 to TRBJ2-3; a weak D match, TRBD1 (5 bases). Germline V gives CDR1 SGHRS, CDR2 YFSETQ. The CDR3 consists of 16 residues. V dropped 3 bases and J dropped 1 base, with 15 bases sitting between them. CDR3 residues: CASSSTPKQGTDTQYF. CDR3 coding DNA: TGCGCCAGCAGCTCCACCCCCAAACAGGGCACAGATACGCAGTATTTT. Combining the CDR3 with reference TRBV5-1 and TRBJ2-3 gives the whole variable domain KAGVTQTPRYLIKTRGQQVTLSCSPISGHRSVSWYQQTPGQGLQFLFEYFSETQRNKGNFPGRFSGRQFSNSRSEMNVSTLELGDSALYLCASSSTPKQGTDTQYFGPGTRLTVL.

A remark on this clone: Other DNA sequences from this sample encode an identical CDR3 as well. The chain couples TRBV28 to TRBJ1-2, with a possible D match to TRBD1 (5 bases). V gave up 2 bases and J gave up 0 bases, with 7 bases separating them. The germline V gene has CDR1 MDHEN and CDR2 SYDVKM. The CDR3 is made up of 14 amino acids. The CDR3 sequence is CASSLGGANYGYTF. Here the CDR3 DNA reads TGTGCCAGCAGTTTAGGAGGGGCTAACTATGGCTACACCTTC.

This clone was found once. This chain connects TRBV3-1 (or the pseudogene TRBV3-2) to TRBJ2-2, with 8 bases matching TRBD1. Germline values: CDR1 LGHDT, CDR2 YNNKEL (reference sequence). The V and J ends lost 0 bases and 5 bases, in that order; junction bases with no gene match: 5. The CDR3 is made up of 16 amino acids. CDR3 protein: CASSQDSGGRTGELFF. The CDR3 region has the DNA TGTGCCAGCAGCCAAGACTCAGGGGGCAGGACCGGGGAGCTGTTTTTT.

The sample holds many counts of this clone. The rearrangement links TRBV6-1 to TRBJ2-7; weak D call: TRBD1 (6 bases). Germline V gene data show CDR1 as MNHNS and CDR2 as SASEGT. This CDR3 region has 14 residues. V shed 2 bases and J shed 3 bases, with 11 bases lying between them. Here the CDR3 DNA reads TGTGCCAGCAGTGAATTTGGGGGCGGCTACGAGCAGTACGTC. It yields the protein CASSEFGGGYEQYV.

The chain is built from TRBV5-1 and TRBJ1-5; D is ambiguous. Trimming cost V 5 bases and J 0 bases, with 6 bases left between them. CDR3 size: 13 residues. In germline, CDR1 is SGHRS, CDR2 YFSETQ. CDR3 sequence reads: CASRQNSNQPQHF. The CDR3 nucleotides are TGCGCCAGCAGACAAAATAGCAATCAGCCCCAGCATTTT.

The chain uses TRBV19 and TRBJ2-5; 7 bases line up with TRBD2. Germline assignment: CDR1 LNHDA and CDR2 SQIVND (reference sequence). V was pared by 3 bases and J by 5 bases, with 9 bases of the junction left unmatched. This CDR3 contains 15 residues. The CDR3 reads CASSMVGWRGETQYF. CDR3 nucleotides: TGTGCCAGTAGTATGGTTGGTTGGCGGGGGGAGACCCAGTACTTC.

The V gene is TRBV7-9, the J gene TRBJ1-1; D unresolved. The germline gives CDR1 SEHNR, CDR2 FQNEAQ (reference sequence). V gave up 5 bases and J gave up 4 bases, with 8 bases separating them. This CDR3 spans 12 amino acids. CDR3 sequence: CASSPGPTEAFF. Written as DNA, the CDR3 is TGTGCCAGCAGCCCTGGGCCCACTGAAGCTTTCTTT.

A note on this clone: The sample carries other DNA sequences with the same CDR3. This chain links TRBV3-1 (or the pseudogene TRBV3-2) with TRBJ2-2; D is undetermined. The germline V gene encodes CDR1 LGHDT and CDR2 YNNKEL (reference sequence). CDR3 length: 13 amino acids. Between the trimmed V and J ends, which lost 1 base and 5 bases, there was a span of 5 bases. The CDR3, as DNA: TGTGCCAGCAGCCAAGTCCGGACCGGGGAGCTGTTTTTT. Translating it yields CASSQVRTGELFF.